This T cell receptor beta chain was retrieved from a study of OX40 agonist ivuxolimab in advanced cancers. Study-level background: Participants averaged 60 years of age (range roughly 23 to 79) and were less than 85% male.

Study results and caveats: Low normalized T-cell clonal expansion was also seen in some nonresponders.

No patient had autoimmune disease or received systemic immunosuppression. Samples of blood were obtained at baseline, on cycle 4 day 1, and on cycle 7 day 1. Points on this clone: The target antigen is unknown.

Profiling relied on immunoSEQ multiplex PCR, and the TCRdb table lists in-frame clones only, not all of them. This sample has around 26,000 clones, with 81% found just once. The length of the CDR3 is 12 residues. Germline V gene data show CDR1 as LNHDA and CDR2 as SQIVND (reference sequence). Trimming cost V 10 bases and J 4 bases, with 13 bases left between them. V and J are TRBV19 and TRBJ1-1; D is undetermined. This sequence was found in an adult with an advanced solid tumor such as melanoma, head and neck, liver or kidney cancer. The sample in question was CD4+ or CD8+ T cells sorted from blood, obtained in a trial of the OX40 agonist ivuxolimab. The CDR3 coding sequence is TGTGCCACCCTGGGAGGTCGCACTGAAGCTTTCTTT. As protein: CATLGGRTEAFF.